This T cell receptor (beta chain) was documented in a study of cytomegalovirus exposure and HLA in healthy donors. Use of 60 Vbeta and 13 Jbeta primers characterized the PCR. Generated by immunoSEQ multiplex PCR, the TCRdb table keeps only in-frame clones and is missing some. The data show 79,000 or so clones, almost 80% seen once. The CDR3 covers 15 residues. Unmatched junction bases numbered 4, after V lost 0 bases and J lost 3 bases. Germline CDR1 MNHEY, CDR2 SVGAGI. The study, taken as a whole, reports: A few CMV-associated chains proved CMV antigen-specific in vitro.

About this clone: Its matching antigen is unknown.

The sequence derives from a woman aged 40 to 55 in good health and CMV-seropositive. Sequencing was performed on PBMCs. The rearrangement joins TRBV6-5 to TRBJ2-7; 8 positions agree with TRBD1. The CDR3 nucleotides read TGTGCCAGCAGTTACTCGGGGACAGGACTCTACGAGCAGTACTTC. Translation: CASSYSGTGLYEQYF.